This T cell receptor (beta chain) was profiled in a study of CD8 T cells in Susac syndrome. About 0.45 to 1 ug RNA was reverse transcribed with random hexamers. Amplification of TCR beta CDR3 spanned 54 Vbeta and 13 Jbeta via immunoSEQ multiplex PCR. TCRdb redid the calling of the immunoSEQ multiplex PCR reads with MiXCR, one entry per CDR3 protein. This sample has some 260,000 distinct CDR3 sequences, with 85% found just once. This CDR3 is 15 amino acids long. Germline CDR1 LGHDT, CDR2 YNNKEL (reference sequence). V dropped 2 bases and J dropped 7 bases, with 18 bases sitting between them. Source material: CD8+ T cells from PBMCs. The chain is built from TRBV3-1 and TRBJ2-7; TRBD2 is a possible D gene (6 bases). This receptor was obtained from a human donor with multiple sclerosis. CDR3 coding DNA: TGTGCCAGCAGCCAAATAACTAGCATCCGCTTAGAGCAGTACTTC. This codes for CASSQITSIRLEQYF.